This TCR beta chain was observed in a study of regulatory T cells in long-lasting Graves disease. Study as a whole: Prior antithyroid drug treatment in newly diagnosed Graves' patients lasted under 3 months.

As to time point: newly diagnosed GD, antithyroid drugs for less than 3 months. The TCR library was prepared using RNA isolated from PBMCs. Overall study results and limits: Favoring TRBV28, TRBJ1-2 and TRBJ2-5 was a feature seen in persistent disease.

The sample holds many counts of this clonotype. Its specificity is unknown. HTBI primers from iRepertoire and Arm-PCR of CDR3 regions yielded the TCR beta libraries. TCRdb ran MiXCR on the multiplex PCR reads and lists one entry per CDR3 protein. This sample has approximately 230,000 distinct CDR3 sequences; approximately 16% occur once, and the top ten carry about 20%. V shed 5 bases and J shed 4 bases, with 17 bases lying between them. The CDR3 is made up of 14 amino acids. Per germline, CDR1 GTSNPN and CDR2 SVGIG (reference sequence). The source material was peripheral blood mononuclear cells (PBMCs), sampled at new diagnosis, from a patient treated with antithyroid drugs. The origin of this receptor is a female donor with Graves disease. The chain couples TRBV30 to TRBJ1-2; D ambiguous. The CDR3 reads CAWSLGSFSYGYTF. The CDR3 DNA follows: TGTGCCTGGTCCCTGGGCAGCTTTTCCTATGGCTACACCTTC.